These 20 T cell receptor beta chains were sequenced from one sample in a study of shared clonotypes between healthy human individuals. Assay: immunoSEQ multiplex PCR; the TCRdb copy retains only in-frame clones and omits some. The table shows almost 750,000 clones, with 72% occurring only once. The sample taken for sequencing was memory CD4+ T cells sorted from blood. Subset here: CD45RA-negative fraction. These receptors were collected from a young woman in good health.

CDR3 protein: CASSQERRGSYNEQFF. In DNA form, the CDR3 reads TGCGCCAGCAGCCAAGAGAGGAGGGGCTCCTACAATGAGCAGTTCTTC. V usage is TRBV4-1 and J usage is TRBJ2-1, with D possibly being TRBD2 (6 bases). CDR1 and CDR2 (germline): MGHRA, YSYEKL. V lost 0 bases to trimming and J lost 0 bases, with 9 bases between them. The CDR3 sequence is 16 residues long.

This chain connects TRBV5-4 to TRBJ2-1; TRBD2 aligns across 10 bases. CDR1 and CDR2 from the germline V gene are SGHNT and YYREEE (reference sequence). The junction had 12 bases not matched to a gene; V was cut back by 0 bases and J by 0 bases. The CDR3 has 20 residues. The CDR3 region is CASSLASGLADRSSYNEQFF. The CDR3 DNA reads TGTGCCAGCAGCTTGGCCTCAGGACTAGCGGATCGAAGCTCCTACAATGAGCAGTTCTTC.

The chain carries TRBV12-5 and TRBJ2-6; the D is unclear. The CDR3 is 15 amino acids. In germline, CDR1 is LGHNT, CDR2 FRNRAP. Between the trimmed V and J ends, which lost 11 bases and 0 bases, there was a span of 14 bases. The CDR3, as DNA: TGTGCTGGTCGGCAAATGAGCTCTGGGGCCAACGTCCTGACTTTC. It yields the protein CAGRQMSSGANVLTF.

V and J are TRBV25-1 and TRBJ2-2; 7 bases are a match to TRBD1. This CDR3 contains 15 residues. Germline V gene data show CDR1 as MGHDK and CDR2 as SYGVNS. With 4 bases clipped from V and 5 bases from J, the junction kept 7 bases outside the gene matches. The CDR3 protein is CASSARTGVTGELFF. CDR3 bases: TGTGCCAGCAGTGCCCGAACAGGGGTAACCGGGGAGCTGTTTTTT.

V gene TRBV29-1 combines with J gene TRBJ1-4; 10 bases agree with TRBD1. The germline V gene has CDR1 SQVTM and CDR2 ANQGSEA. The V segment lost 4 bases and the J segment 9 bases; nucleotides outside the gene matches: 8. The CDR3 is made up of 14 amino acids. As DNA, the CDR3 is TGCAGCGTTGTAAGACAGGGGGCGGACAAAAAACTGTTTTTT. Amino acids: CSVVRQGADKKLFF.

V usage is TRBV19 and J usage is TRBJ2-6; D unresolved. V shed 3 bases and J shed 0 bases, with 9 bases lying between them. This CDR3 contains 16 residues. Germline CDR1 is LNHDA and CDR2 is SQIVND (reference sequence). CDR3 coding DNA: TGTGCCAGTAGTATTCGGCAGTCCTCTGGGGCCAACGTCCTGACTTTC. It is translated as CASSIRQSSGANVLTF.

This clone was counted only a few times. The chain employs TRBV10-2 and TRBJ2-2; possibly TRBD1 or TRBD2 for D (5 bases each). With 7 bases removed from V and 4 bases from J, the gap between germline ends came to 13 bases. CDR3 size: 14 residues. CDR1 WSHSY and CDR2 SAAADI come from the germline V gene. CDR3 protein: CASTGQAGTGELFF. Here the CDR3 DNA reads TGCGCCAGCACGGGGCAGGCGGGCACCGGGGAGCTGTTTTTT.

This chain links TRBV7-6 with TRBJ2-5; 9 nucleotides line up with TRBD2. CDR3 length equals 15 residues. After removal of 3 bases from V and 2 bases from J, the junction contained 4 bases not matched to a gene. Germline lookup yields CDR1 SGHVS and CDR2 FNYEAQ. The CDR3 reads CASSLTSGPQETQYF. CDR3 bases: TGTGCCAGCAGCTTGACTAGCGGACCTCAAGAGACCCAGTACTTC.

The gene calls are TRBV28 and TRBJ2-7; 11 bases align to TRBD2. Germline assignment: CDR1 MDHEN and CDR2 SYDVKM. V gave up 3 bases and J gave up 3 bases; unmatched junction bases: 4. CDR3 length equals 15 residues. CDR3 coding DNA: TGTGCCAGCAGTTTTCTAGCGGGAGGAGGCTACGAGCAGTACTTC. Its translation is CASSFLAGGGYEQYF.

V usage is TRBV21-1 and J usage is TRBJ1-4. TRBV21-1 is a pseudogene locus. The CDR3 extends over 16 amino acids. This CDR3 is CASTHAGGTTNEKLFF. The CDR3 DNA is TGTGCCAGCACCCACGCGGGGGGGACAACTAATGAAAAACTGTTTTTT.

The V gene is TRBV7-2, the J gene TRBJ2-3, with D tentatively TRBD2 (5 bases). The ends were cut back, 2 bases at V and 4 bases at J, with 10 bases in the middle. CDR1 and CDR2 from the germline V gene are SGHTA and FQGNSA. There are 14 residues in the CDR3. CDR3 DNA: TGTGCCAGCAGCTTAAGTCGTAGCGCAGATACGCAGTATTTT. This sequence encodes CASSLSRSADTQYF.

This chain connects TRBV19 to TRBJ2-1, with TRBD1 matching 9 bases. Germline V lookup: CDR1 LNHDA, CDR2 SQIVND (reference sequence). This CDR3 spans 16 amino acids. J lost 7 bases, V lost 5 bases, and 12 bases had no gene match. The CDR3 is CASSPGQGAAGNEQFF. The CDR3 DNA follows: TGTGCCAGTAGTCCGGGACAGGGTGCCGCGGGGAATGAGCAGTTCTTC.

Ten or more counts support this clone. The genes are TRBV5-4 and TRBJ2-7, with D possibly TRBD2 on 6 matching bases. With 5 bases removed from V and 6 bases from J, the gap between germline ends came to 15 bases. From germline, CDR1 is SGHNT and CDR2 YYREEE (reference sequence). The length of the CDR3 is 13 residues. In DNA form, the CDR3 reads TGTGCCAGCAGAACTCGGGAGTCGGTCGAGCAGTACTTC. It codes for CASRTRESVEQYF.

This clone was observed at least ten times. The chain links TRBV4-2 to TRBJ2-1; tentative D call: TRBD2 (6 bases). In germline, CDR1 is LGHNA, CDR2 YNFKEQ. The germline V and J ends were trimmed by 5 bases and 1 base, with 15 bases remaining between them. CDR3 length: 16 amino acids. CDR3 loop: CASSETVAESYNEQFF. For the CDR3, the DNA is TGTGCCAGCAGCGAGACCGTAGCGGAATCCTACAATGAGCAGTTCTTC.

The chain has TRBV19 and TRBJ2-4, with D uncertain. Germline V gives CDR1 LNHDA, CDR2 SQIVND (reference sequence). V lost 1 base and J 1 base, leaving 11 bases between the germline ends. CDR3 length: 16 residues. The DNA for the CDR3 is TGTGCCAGTAGTATAGCCGCGACCAGCGCCAAAAACATTCAGTACTTC. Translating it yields CASSIAATSAKNIQYF. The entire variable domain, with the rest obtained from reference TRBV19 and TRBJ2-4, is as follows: DGGITQSPKYLFRKEGQNVTLSCEQNLNHDAMYWYRQDPGQGLRLIYYSQIVNDFQKGDIAEGYSVSREKKESFPLTVTSAQKNPTAFYLCASSIAATSAKNIQYFGAGTRLSVL.

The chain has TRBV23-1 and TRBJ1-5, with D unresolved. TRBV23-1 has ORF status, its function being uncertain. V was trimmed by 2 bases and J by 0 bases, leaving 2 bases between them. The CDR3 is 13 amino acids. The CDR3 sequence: CASSQPSNQPQHF. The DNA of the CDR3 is TGCGCCAGCAGTCAACCTAGCAATCAGCCCCAGCATTTT.

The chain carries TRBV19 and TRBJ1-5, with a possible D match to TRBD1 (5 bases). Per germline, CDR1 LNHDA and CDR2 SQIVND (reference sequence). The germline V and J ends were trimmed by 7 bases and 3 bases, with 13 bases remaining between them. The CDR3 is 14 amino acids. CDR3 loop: CASNPGRDNQPQHF. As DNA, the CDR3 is TGTGCCAGTAACCCGGGACGGGACAATCAGCCCCAGCATTTT.

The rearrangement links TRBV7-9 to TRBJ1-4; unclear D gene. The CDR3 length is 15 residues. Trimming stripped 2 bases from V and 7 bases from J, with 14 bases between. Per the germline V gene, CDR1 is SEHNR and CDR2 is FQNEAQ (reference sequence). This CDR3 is CASSLLGSVSEKLFF. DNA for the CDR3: TGTGCCAGCAGCTTACTGGGTAGTGTCAGTGAAAAACTGTTTTTT.

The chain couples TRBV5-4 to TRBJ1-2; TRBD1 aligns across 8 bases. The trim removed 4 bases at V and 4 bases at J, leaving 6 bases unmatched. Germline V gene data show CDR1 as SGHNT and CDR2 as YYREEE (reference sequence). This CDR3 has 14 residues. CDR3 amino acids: CASSIDRGSYGYTF. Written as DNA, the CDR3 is TGTGCCAGCAGCATTGACAGGGGATCCTATGGCTACACCTTC.

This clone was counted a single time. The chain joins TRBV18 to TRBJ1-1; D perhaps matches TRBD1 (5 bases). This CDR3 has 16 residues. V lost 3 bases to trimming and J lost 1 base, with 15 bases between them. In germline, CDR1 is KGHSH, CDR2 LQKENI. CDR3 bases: TGTGCCAGCTCACCGGGGTGGGGACGTTCGAACACTGAAGCTTTCTTT. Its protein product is CASSPGWGRSNTEAFF.